This is a list of T cell receptor beta chains from one sample in a study of long-term antiretroviral therapy in people with HIV. Assay: immunoSEQ multiplex PCR; the TCRdb copy retains only in-frame clones and omits some. The sample has 20,000 to 30,000 clones, about 86% seen once. This specimen consisted of unsorted PBMCs, obtained 3 years after starting antiretroviral therapy. The receptors come from a man aged 18-30 years with HIV. The CDR3 runs from the conserved cysteine through the conserved F or W. The D gene is left open where the match is weak. Not all rows give a size; the values are once, few, many and, for expanded clones, a class.

TRBV6-5	-	-	TRBJ2-3	CASRGVGKNTDTQYF	TGTGCCAGCAGAGGTGTAGGGAAAAACACAGATACGCAGTATTTT
TRBV7-9	-	-	TRBJ1-1	CASSLLRMAEAFF	TGTGCCAGCAGCTTATTGAGAATGGCTGAAGCTTTCTTT
TRBV5-1	-	-	TRBJ2-3	CASKGGTSTDTQYF	TGCGCCAGCAAGGGGGGGACTAGCACAGATACGCAGTATTTT
TRBV28	-	-	TRBJ2-1	CASSEGGGPYNEQFF	TGTGCCAGCAGCGAAGGGGGAGGCCCCTACAATGAGCAGTTCTTC
TRBV9	-	-	TRBJ1-1	CASSVGGVNTEAFF	TGTGCCAGCAGCGTCGGGGGGGTGAACACTGAAGCTTTCTTT
TRBV7-6	-	-	TRBJ2-7	CASSLARAGMGEQYF	TGTGCCAGCAGCTTAGCGCGGGCAGGAATGGGCGAGCAGTACTTC
TRBV4-1	-	-	TRBJ2-2	CASSQANLVSTGELFF	TGCGCCAGCAGCCAAGCCAACCTAGTTTCCACCGGGGAGCTGTTTTTT
TRBV6-1	-	-	TRBJ1-5	CASSEAQVKSRTDNSNQPQHF	TGTGCCAGCAGTGAAGCGCAAGTCAAATCCCGGACAGACAATAGCAATCAGCCCCAGCATTTT
TRBV28	once	-	TRBJ1-4	CASSLRDYMNEKLFF	TGTGCCAGCAGTTTGAGGGATTATATGAATGAAAAACTGTTTTTT
TRBV7-9	-	-	TRBJ2-1	CASSIQGYEQFF	TGTGCCAGCAGCATTCAGGGCTATGAGCAGTTCTTC
TRBV6-5	-	-	TRBJ2-3	CASRSPTDTQYF	TGTGCCAGCAGATCTCCTACAGATACGCAGTATTTT
TRBV28	-	TRBD1	TRBJ1-3	CASKTGSSGNTIYF	TGTGCCAGCAAGACAGGGAGCTCTGGAAACACCATATATTTT
TRBV15	-	TRBD2	TRBJ2-5	CATRGSGGQETQYF	TGTGCCACCAGAGGCAGCGGGGGGCAAGAGACCCAGTACTTC
TRBV10-3	-	TRBD2	TRBJ2-4	CAISERLAGDPAKNIQYF	TGTGCCATCAGTGAGAGGCTAGCGGGGGACCCAGCCAAAAACATTCAGTACTTC
TRBV6-4	-	-	TRBJ1-1	CATSWDENTEAFF	TGTGCCACCTCTTGGGATGAGAACACTGAAGCTTTCTTT
TRBV11-3	-	TRBD1	TRBJ2-5	CASSLDSQGAETQYF	TGTGCCAGCAGCTTAGACTCCCAGGGGGCCGAGACCCAGTACTTC
TRBV2	-	-	TRBJ1-1	CASKRDIGTEAFF	TGTGCCAGCAAAAGGGACATTGGGACTGAAGCTTTCTTT
TRBV7-9	-	-	TRBJ2-5	CASSLVSPTVLDQETQYF	TGTGCCAGCAGCTTAGTCAGCCCAACAGTACTCGATCAAGAGACCCAGTACTTC
TRBV28	-	-	TRBJ1-2	CASRDADTPYGYTF	TGTGCCAGCAGGGACGCGGACACCCCCTATGGCTACACCTTC
TRBV6-1	-	-	TRBJ1-1	CASRTTYLRTEAFF	TGTGCCAGCAGGACGACGTATCTTAGGACTGAAGCTTTCTTT
TRBV19	few	-	TRBJ1-1	CASTSLTEAFF	TGTGCCAGTACCTCGCTCACTGAAGCTTTCTTT
TRBV6-4	-	-	TRBJ1-1	CASSDSNENTEAFF	TGTGCCAGCAGTGACTCCAACGAAAACACTGAAGCTTTCTTT
TRBV6-6	-	-	TRBJ1-2	CASSDRASGGQFDTF	TGTGCCAGCAGTGACCGGGCCAGCGGGGGGCAGTTCGACACCTTC
TRBV28	-	-	TRBJ1-5	CASSLWGQPQHF	TGTGCCAGCAGTTTATGGGGGCAGCCCCAGCATTTT
TRBV29-1	-	TRBD2	TRBJ2-2	CSVVTSGHTGELFF	TGCAGCGTTGTAACTAGCGGACACACCGGGGAGCTGTTTTTT
TRBV5-1	-	TRBD1	TRBJ2-5	CASTPGGQGWEETQYF	TGCGCCAGCACACCCGGAGGACAGGGGTGGGAAGAGACCCAGTACTTC
TRBV6-1	-	-	TRBJ2-2	CASTRSETGELFF	TGTGCCAGCACCCGAAGCGAAACCGGGGAGCTGTTTTTT
TRBV19	-	TRBD1	TRBJ2-5	CASSALDRGQETQYF	TGTGCCAGTAGTGCCCTGGACAGGGGCCAGGAGACCCAGTACTTC
TRBV7-9	-	TRBD2	TRBJ2-5	CASSQGTSGGKTQYF	TGTGCCAGCAGCCAGGGGACTAGCGGGGGGAAGACCCAGTACTTC
TRBV30	-	TRBD2	TRBJ2-7	CARREDGYYEQYF	TGTGCCCGGCGGGAGGACGGCTACTACGAGCAGTACTTC
TRBV10-2	-	-	TRBJ1-1	CASSQRHDPEAFF	TGCGCCAGCAGTCAACGCCACGACCCTGAAGCTTTCTTT
TRBV7-9	-	TRBD1	TRBJ2-5	CASSWTGTGELETQYF	TGTGCCAGCAGCTGGACCGGGACAGGGGAGTTGGAGACCCAGTACTTC
TRBV7-9	-	-	TRBJ2-2	CASSTSTAGELFF	TGTGCCAGCAGCACTAGTACAGCCGGGGAGCTGTTTTTT
TRBV2	-	TRBD1	TRBJ2-3	CASSEQGETDTQYF	TGTGCCAGCAGTGAACAGGGGGAGACAGATACGCAGTATTTT
TRBV5-1	-	-	TRBJ1-1	CASSLESINTEAFF	TGCGCCAGCAGCCTTGAGTCAATTAACACTGAAGCTTTCTTT
TRBV7-9	-	-	TRBJ2-2	CASSFYSPNTGELFF	TGTGCCAGCAGCTTTTACAGCCCGAACACCGGGGAGCTGTTTTTT
TRBV7-3	-	-	TRBJ2-1	CASSSGTYNEQFF	TGTGCCAGCAGCTCAGGGACCTACAATGAGCAGTTCTTC
TRBV4-1	-	-	TRBJ2-7	CASSQGERAAYEQYF	TGCGCCAGCAGCCAAGGGGAAAGAGCAGCCTACGAGCAGTACTTC
TRBV6-1	-	-	TRBJ2-7	CASSDGLTDVYEQYF	TGTGCCAGCAGTGACGGACTCACGGATGTATACGAGCAGTACTTC
TRBV5-8	-	TRBD1	TRBJ2-7	CASSIRDRVYEQYF	TGTGCCAGCAGCATCCGGGACAGGGTGTACGAGCAGTACTTC
TRBV15	-	TRBD1	TRBJ1-2	CATSTPRDRAGDYGYTF	TGTGCCACCAGCACACCCCGGGACAGGGCAGGGGACTATGGCTACACCTTC
TRBV25-1	-	TRBD2	TRBJ2-1	CASRGLAGVLGYNEQFF	TGTGCCAGCAGGGGACTAGCGGGGGTTTTAGGGTACAATGAGCAGTTCTTC
TRBV11-2	few	-	TRBJ1-3	CASSLVSAGSGNTIYF	TGTGCCAGCAGCTTAGTGTCGGCAGGGAGTGGAAACACCATATATTTT
TRBV7-9	medium-sized	-	TRBJ2-7	CASSPRYETYEQYF	TGTGCCAGCAGCCCGCGTTATGAAACCTACGAGCAGTACTTC
TRBV10-3	-	-	TRBJ2-2	CAISDPRTGNTGELFF	TGTGCCATCAGTGACCCCAGGACGGGTAACACCGGGGAGCTGTTTTTT
TRBV5-1	-	-	TRBJ1-1	CASSRLVENTEAFF	TGCGCCAGCAGTAGGCTGGTTGAGAACACTGAAGCTTTCTTT
TRBV5-1	-	-	TRBJ2-1	CASSSLAEQFF	TGCGCCAGCAGCTCCCTTGCGGAGCAGTTCTTC
TRBV2	-	-	TRBJ1-2	CASSEGGYTF	TGTGCCAGCAGTGAAGGTGGCTACACCTTC
TRBV4-1	few	-	TRBJ1-2	CASSQDVEDGYTF	TGCGCCAGCAGCCAAGATGTAGAGGATGGCTACACCTTC
TRBV6-1	-	-	TRBJ1-1	CASSEAVSRTEAFF	TGTGCCAGCAGTGAAGCGGTTTCGCGGACTGAAGCTTTCTTT
TRBV18	once	-	TRBJ2-2	CASSDPGNTGELFF	TGTGCCAGCTCGGACCCAGGAAACACCGGGGAGCTGTTTTTT
TRBV5-1	-	TRBD1	TRBJ2-1	CASSRYRGADNEQFF	TGCGCCAGCAGCCGATACAGGGGTGCTGACAATGAGCAGTTCTTC
TRBV5-1	-	-	TRBJ2-5	CASSLGSEQTQYF	TGCGCCAGCAGCTTGGGGTCCGAGCAGACCCAGTACTTC
TRBV12-5	-	-	TRBJ2-2	CASGLGRADGTNTGELFF	TGTGCTAGTGGTTTAGGTAGGGCAGATGGTACGAACACCGGGGAGCTGTTTTTT
TRBV4-2	few	TRBD1	TRBJ1-1	CASSASAGTGETEAFF	TGTGCCAGCAGCGCTTCAGCCGGGACAGGGGAAACTGAAGCTTTCTTT